The 24 T cell receptor beta chains below all came from one sample that was sequenced in a study of blood T cell repertoires in COVID-19 (dated by TCRdb to about 2020). To prepare the library, the immunoSEQ multiplex PCR assay was applied. Sourced from immuneACCESS, this table was stored by TCRdb with only in-frame sequences that have V and J called. A share of the clones is absent; for the studies checked, an unresolved V gene accounts for under half, and the remainder has no known explanation. The sample records 99,000 or so clones, roughly 80% of which are singletons. The ten largest make up roughly a tenth of the sample. Source material: peripheral blood. These receptors were obtained from an older woman with acute or convalescent COVID-19.

The rearrangement links TRBV4-1 to TRBJ2-3; 10 bases align to TRBD1. The trim removed 0 bases at V and 3 bases at J, leaving 6 bases unmatched. The CDR3 consists of 17 residues. CDR1 is MGHRA and CDR2 is YSYEKL in the germline V gene. The CDR3 DNA reads TGCGCCAGCAGCCAAGATCCCGGACAGGGGGTTACAGATACGCAGTATTTT. Translated: CASSQDPGQGVTDTQYF.

The V gene is TRBV3-1 (or the pseudogene TRBV3-2), the J gene TRBJ1-1; D possibly corresponds to TRBD1 (6 bases). The CDR3 is 15 amino acids. CDR1 and CDR2 from the germline V gene are LGHDT and YNNKEL (reference sequence). V dropped 0 bases and J dropped 4 bases, with 12 bases sitting between them. CDR3: CASSQDQTGPTEAFF. The CDR3 DNA is TGTGCCAGCAGCCAAGATCAGACAGGTCCCACTGAAGCTTTCTTT.

Only one count was recorded for this clone. The CDR3 sequence is CASSPEGRGMDGYTF. CDR3 coding DNA: TGTGCCAGCTCACCAGAAGGCAGGGGAATGGATGGCTACACCTTC. The chain recombines TRBV18 with TRBJ1-2, with D perhaps TRBD1 (6 bases). The CDR3 runs 15 residues. Germline V gene sequence: CDR1 KGHSH, CDR2 LQKENI. V gave up 2 bases and J gave up 6 bases, with 16 bases separating them. The complete variable domain, with remaining parts taken from reference TRBV18 and TRBJ1-2, reads NAGVMQNPRHLVRRRGQEARLRCSPMKGHSHVYWYRQLPEEGLKFMVYLQKENIIDESGMPKERFSAEFPKEGPSILRIQQVVRGDSAAYFCASSPEGRGMDGYTFGSGTRLTVV.

The chain couples TRBV5-4 to TRBJ1-1, with TRBD1 as a possible D gene (5 bases). V lost 4 bases to trimming and J lost 2 bases, with 15 bases between them. Germline V gene sequence: CDR1 SGHNT, CDR2 YYREEE (reference sequence). This CDR3 region has 15 residues. The chain's CDR3 is CASSPRIGGNTEAFF. As DNA, the CDR3 is TGTGCCAGCAGCCCTAGGATCGGGGGAAACACTGAAGCTTTCTTT.

The chain joins TRBV18 to TRBJ2-2, with 8 bases that match TRBD2. Germline CDR1 is KGHSH and CDR2 is LQKENI. Trimming removed 5 bases from V and 5 bases from J; junction bases left unmatched: 19. The CDR3 loop spans 19 amino acids. CDR3: CASSNTGIGAGVKTGELFF. CDR3 DNA sequence: TGTGCCAGCTCAAATACAGGTATCGGAGCGGGAGTAAAAACCGGGGAGCTGTTTTTT.

The rearrangement uses TRBV7-2 and TRBJ2-2, with D maybe TRBD1 (6 bases). V lost 7 bases and J lost 4, with 22 bases in between. CDR3 length: 17 amino acids. CDR1 and CDR2 from the germline V gene are SGHTA and FQGNSA. The CDR3 loop is CASTPGARPDSTGELFF. The CDR3 DNA sequence: TGTGCCAGCACCCCAGGGGCCCGGCCGGATAGCACCGGGGAGCTGTTTTTT. Full variable domain (rest looked up from reference TRBV7-2 and TRBJ2-2): GAGVSQSPSNKVTEKGKDVELRCDPISGHTALYWYRQSLGQGLEFLIYFQGNSAPDKSGLPSDRFSAERTGGSVSTLTIQRTQQEDSAVYLCASTPGARPDSTGELFFGEGSRLTVL.

The chain carries TRBV24-1 and TRBJ2-1, with 12 positions matching TRBD2. This CDR3 has 16 residues. Per the germline V gene, CDR1 is KGHDR and CDR2 is SFDVKD. The ends lost 4 bases at V and 7 bases at J; junction bases unmatched: 7. The CDR3 nucleotides read TGTGCCACCAGTGACGAGACTAGCGGGAGTAGAAATGAGCAGTTCTTC. Protein sequence: CATSDETSGSRNEQFF.

In its sample, this clone was seen a few times. The chain combines TRBV4-2 with TRBJ1-1; 8 bases line up with TRBD1. Germline assignment: CDR1 LGHNA and CDR2 YNFKEQ. This CDR3 is 14 amino acids long. V dropped 4 bases and J dropped 0; count of bases not matched to a gene: 1. DNA for the CDR3: TGTGCCAGCAGCCCGGGACAGGTGAACACTGAAGCTTTCTTT. Protein sequence: CASSPGQVNTEAFF.

In this sample, this clone turned up a few times. CDR3 residues: CASSSSGDGYTF. The CDR3 DNA follows: TGTGCCAGCAGTTCGTCAGGGGATGGCTACACCTTC. V is TRBV6-2 or TRBV6-3 and J is TRBJ1-2, with D possibly TRBD1 on 6 matching bases. The CDR3 consists of 12 residues. Germline V gives CDR1 MNHEY, CDR2 SVGEGT. The V end was cut by 4 bases, the J end by 6 bases, with 9 bases between.

J is TRBJ2-3 and V is TRBV3-1 (or the pseudogene TRBV3-2); D gene uncertain. Trimming shortened V by 10 bases and J by 5 bases, and 7 bases separated the two germline ends. Germline V gives CDR1 LGHDT, CDR2 YNNKEL (reference sequence). This CDR3 spans 10 amino acids. DNA for the CDR3: TGTGCCAACCACAGAGATACGCAGTATTTT. Encoded protein: CANHRDTQYF.

J is TRBJ1-2 and V is TRBV7-2; maybe TRBD1 (5 bases). Between the trimmed V and J ends, which lost 4 bases and 2 bases, there was a span of 17 bases. CDR1 SGHTA and CDR2 FQGNSA come from the germline V gene. The CDR3 loop spans 16 amino acids. In DNA form, the CDR3 reads TGTGCCAGCAGCTCCAGCAGGGAGGAGATCAACTATGGCTACACCTTC. The encoded protein is CASSSSREEINYGYTF.

This clone was seen just once. The chain couples TRBV2 to TRBJ2-2; 9 bases match TRBD1. This CDR3 has 15 amino acids. Germline lookup yields CDR1 SNHLY and CDR2 FYNNEI. V shed 5 bases, J shed 4 bases, and the junction held 5 bases outside the gene matches. In nucleotides, the CDR3 is TGTGCCAGCAGTCGGGACAGGGTACGCACCGGGGAGCTGTTTTTT. It yields the protein CASSRDRVRTGELFF. The full variable domain, in which reference TRBV2 and TRBJ2-2 provide the parts outside the CDR3, is EPEVTQTPSHQVTQMGQEVILRCVPISNHLYFYWYRQILGQKVEFLVSFYNNEISEKSEIFDDQFSVERPDGSNFTLKIRSTKLEDSAMYFCASSRDRVRTGELFFGEGSRLTVL.

This clone has a single count. V usage is TRBV24-1 and J usage is TRBJ1-2, with 9 nucleotides matching TRBD1. Trimming cost V 3 bases and J 4 bases; bases outside gene matches: 5. This CDR3 contains 15 residues. Germline V lookup: CDR1 KGHDR, CDR2 SFDVKD. CDR3 protein: CATSDPGTGSYGYTF. CDR3 sequence (DNA): TGTGCCACCAGTGATCCCGGGACAGGGTCCTATGGCTACACCTTC.

The V gene is TRBV7-9, the J gene TRBJ2-5; TRBD2 matches at 9 bases. The CDR3 is made up of 17 amino acids. V was clipped by 5 bases and J by 5 bases; unmatched bases: 15. Germline CDR1 reads SEHNR; CDR2 reads FQNEAQ (reference sequence). The DNA for the CDR3 is TGTGCCAGCAGCCCGGTTATGGGTAGCGGGAGCATTGAGACCCAGTACTTC. Translating gives CASSPVMGSGSIETQYF.

The gene calls are TRBV20-1 and TRBJ1-4, with D possibly TRBD1 on 5 matching bases. CDR1 is DFQATT, CDR2 SNEGSKA, per germline (reference sequence). With 3 bases removed from V and 7 bases from J, the gap between germline ends came to 9 bases. The CDR3 covers 12 residues. CDR3 in DNA: TGCAGTGCTAGTACGGGGGGTGAAAAACTGTTTTTT. Translating it yields CSASTGGEKLFF.

The gene calls are TRBV14 and TRBJ1-1; the D gene is possibly TRBD1 (6 bases). Germline assignment: CDR1 SGHDN and CDR2 FVKESK. There are 13 residues in the CDR3. Trimming shortened V by 2 bases and J by 11 bases, and 15 bases separated the two germline ends. The CDR3 reads CASSQYMGAWAFF. The CDR3 nucleotides read TGTGCCAGCAGCCAATATATGGGGGCTTGGGCTTTCTTT.

The chain combines TRBV3-1 (or the pseudogene TRBV3-2) with TRBJ2-7, with 11 bases aligning to TRBD1. The CDR3 has 15 residues. V trimming: 5 bases; J trimming: 2 bases; junction bases outside the gene matches: 5. Germline V gene data show CDR1 as LGHDT and CDR2 as YNNKEL (reference sequence). CDR3 amino acids: CASSKSGQGAYEQYF. In DNA, the CDR3 is TGTGCCAGCAGCAAATCGGGACAGGGGGCCTACGAGCAGTACTTC.

This clone was seen a single time. The chain employs TRBV4-1 and TRBJ2-3, with 9 bases aligning to TRBD2. The length of the CDR3 is 16 residues. V dropped 0 bases and J dropped 3; count of bases not matched to a gene: 4. Germline CDR1 reads MGHRA; CDR2 reads YSYEKL. This CDR3 reads CASSQDLAGETDTQYF. CDR3 DNA: TGCGCCAGCAGCCAAGATTTAGCGGGAGAGACAGATACGCAGTATTTT.

The chain combines TRBV27 with TRBJ2-7, with 8 positions matching TRBD2. The CDR3 has 15 amino acids. V gave up 5 bases and J gave up 0 bases; unmatched junction bases: 6. From germline, CDR1 is MNHEY and CDR2 SMNVEV (reference sequence). The CDR3 region has the DNA TGTGCCAGCAGTGGGTGGAGCGGGGGCTCCTACGAGCAGTACTTC. Translation gives CASSGWSGGSYEQYF.

This chain links TRBV6-5 with TRBJ1-1; perhaps TRBD1 as D (6 bases). The CDR3 has 14 amino acids. The germline V and J ends were trimmed by 8 bases and 7 bases, with 20 bases remaining between them. Germline V gives CDR1 MNHEY, CDR2 SVGAGI. In nucleotides, the CDR3 is TGTGCCAGCGGAATTGCAGGGGCCAGGCTTGAAGCTTTCTTT. Amino acid sequence: CASGIAGARLEAFF.

The genes are TRBV27 and TRBJ2-1; 9 positions agree with TRBD2. Germline assignment: CDR1 MNHEY and CDR2 SMNVEV (reference sequence). With V trimmed by 3 bases and J by 4 bases, 4 bases remained unmatched. The CDR3 length is 15 residues. The chain's CDR3 is CASSLAGGVYNEQFF. The CDR3 region has the DNA TGTGCCAGCAGTTTGGCGGGAGGGGTTTACAATGAGCAGTTCTTC.

The gene calls are TRBV15 and TRBJ2-3; 7 positions match TRBD2. This CDR3 region has 16 residues. Trimming cost V 5 bases and J 2 bases; bases outside gene matches: 10. CDR1 and CDR2 (germline): LNHNV, YYDKDF (reference sequence). CDR3 loop: CATSPMGGVPTDTQYF. Here the CDR3 DNA reads TGTGCCACCAGCCCGATGGGAGGGGTCCCCACAGATACGCAGTATTTT.

The chain combines TRBV19 with TRBJ2-7; D uncertain. CDR3 length equals 12 residues. V lost 5 bases and J lost 1, with 6 bases in between. From germline, CDR1 is LNHDA and CDR2 SQIVND (reference sequence). The CDR3 DNA reads TGTGCCAGTAGTTCCCCTTCCTACGAGCAGTACTTC. Its translation is CASSSPSYEQYF.

This chain joins TRBV19 and TRBJ2-7; TRBD2 is a possible D gene (5 bases). Germline V gene lookup returns CDR1 LNHDA and CDR2 SQIVND (reference sequence). Trimming stripped 6 bases from V and 5 bases from J, with 23 bases between. The CDR3 has 16 residues. The CDR3 sequence is CASRAINKGGQNEQYF. The CDR3 DNA reads as TGTGCCAGTAGAGCCATCAACAAGGGCGGGCAGAACGAGCAGTACTTC.